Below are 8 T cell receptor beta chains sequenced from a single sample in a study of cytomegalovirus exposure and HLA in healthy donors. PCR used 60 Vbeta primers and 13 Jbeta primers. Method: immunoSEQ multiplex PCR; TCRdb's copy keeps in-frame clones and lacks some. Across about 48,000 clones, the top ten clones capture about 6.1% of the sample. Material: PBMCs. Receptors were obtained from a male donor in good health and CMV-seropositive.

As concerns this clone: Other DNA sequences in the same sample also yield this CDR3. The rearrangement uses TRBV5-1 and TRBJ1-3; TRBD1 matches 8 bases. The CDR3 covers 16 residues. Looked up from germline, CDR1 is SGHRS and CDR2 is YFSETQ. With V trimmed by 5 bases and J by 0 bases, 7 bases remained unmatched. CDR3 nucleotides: TGCGCCAGCAGTAGCCGACAGGGGAGCTCTGGAAACACCATATATTTT. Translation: CASSSRQGSSGNTIYF. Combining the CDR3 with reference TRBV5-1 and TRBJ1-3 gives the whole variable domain KAGVTQTPRYLIKTRGQQVTLSCSPISGHRSVSWYQQTPGQGLQFLFEYFSETQRNKGNFPGRFSGRQFSNSRSEMNVSTLELGDSALYLCASSSRQGSSGNTIYFGEGSWLTVV.

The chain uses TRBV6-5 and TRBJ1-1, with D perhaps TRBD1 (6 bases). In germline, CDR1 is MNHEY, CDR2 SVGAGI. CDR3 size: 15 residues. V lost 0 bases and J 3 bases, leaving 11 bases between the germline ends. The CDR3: CASSYSNRADTEAFF. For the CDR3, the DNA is TGTGCCAGCAGTTACTCGAACAGGGCGGACACTGAAGCTTTCTTT.

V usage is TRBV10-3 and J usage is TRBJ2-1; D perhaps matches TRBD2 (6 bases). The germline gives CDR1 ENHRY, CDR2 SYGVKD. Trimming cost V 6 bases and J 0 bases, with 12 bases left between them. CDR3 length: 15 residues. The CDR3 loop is CAIRMAAGSYNEQFF. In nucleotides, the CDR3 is TGTGCCATCAGGATGGCAGCGGGCTCCTACAATGAGCAGTTCTTC.

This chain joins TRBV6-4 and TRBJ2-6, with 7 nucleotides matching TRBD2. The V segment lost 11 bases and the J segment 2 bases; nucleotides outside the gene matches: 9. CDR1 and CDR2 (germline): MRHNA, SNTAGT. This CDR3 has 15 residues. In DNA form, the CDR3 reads TGTGCCCCCACGGGGGGTGGGCCTGGGGCCAACGTCCTGACTTTC. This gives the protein CAPTGGGPGANVLTF.

This CDR3 is CASLGGNYGYTF. CDR3 bases: TGTGCCAGCCTCGGGGGGAACTATGGCTACACCTTC. V usage is TRBV6-5 and J usage is TRBJ1-2; TRBD1 might be the D (5 bases). CDR3 size: 12 residues. V gave up 8 bases and J gave up 2 bases, with 9 bases separating them. Germline V gene sequence: CDR1 MNHEY, CDR2 SVGAGI.

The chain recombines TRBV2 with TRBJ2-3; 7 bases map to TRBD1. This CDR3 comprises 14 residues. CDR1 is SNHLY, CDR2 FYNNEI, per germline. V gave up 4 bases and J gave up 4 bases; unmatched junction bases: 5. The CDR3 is CASSVRQGPDTQYF. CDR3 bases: TGTGCCAGCAGTGTGAGACAGGGCCCAGATACGCAGTATTTT.

The DNA of the CDR3 is TGCGCCAGCAGCCAACCCCCTGCCAGGACAAAGACCTACGAGCAGTACTTC. Encoded protein: CASSQPPARTKTYEQYF. The chain employs TRBV4-1 and TRBJ2-7, with a possible D match to TRBD1 (5 bases). The CDR3 is 17 amino acids. From germline, CDR1 is MGHRA and CDR2 YSYEKL. V was cut by 2 bases and J by 2 bases, with 19 bases left in between.

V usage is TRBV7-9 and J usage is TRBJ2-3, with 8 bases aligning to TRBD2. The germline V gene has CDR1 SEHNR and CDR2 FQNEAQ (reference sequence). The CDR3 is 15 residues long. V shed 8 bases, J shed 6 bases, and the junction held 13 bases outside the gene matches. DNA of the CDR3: TGTGCCAGCGTATATAGCGGGGAATCGAGGGATACGCAGTATTTT. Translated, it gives CASVYSGESRDTQYF. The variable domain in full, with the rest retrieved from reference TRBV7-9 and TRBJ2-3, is DTGVSQNPRHKITKRGQNVTFRCDPISEHNRLYWYRQTLGQGPEFLTYFQNEAQLEKSRLLSDRFSAERPKGSFSTLEIQRTEQGDSAMYLCASVYSGESRDTQYFGPGTRLTVL.